The 11 T cell receptor beta chains below come from one sample, sequenced in a study of spatial heterogeneity in lung cancer. Overall study findings and caveats: Tracking of tumor mutation counts was seen in expanded intratumoral alpha and beta TCR counts.

No antigen has been identified for these receptors. Using its own MiXCR run on the 5' RACE reads, TCRdb lists one record per CDR3 protein. In the table there are about 9,300 distinct CDR3 sequences, roughly half of which are singletons. Indicated time point: sample taken at primary tumor resection. Sequencing used lung tumor tissue, obtained at surgery. These receptor sequences come from a female donor with early-stage non-small cell lung cancer.

This clonotype was counted a few times. This beta chain is an unintended read in a library built for alpha chains; its size means little. V usage is TRBV5-1 and J usage is TRBJ2-6; tentative D call: TRBD2 (6 bases). CDR1 and CDR2 from the germline V gene are SGHRS and YFSETQ. Trimming pared 4 bases from V and 5 bases from J, leaving 22 bases between. This CDR3 is 18 amino acids long. For the CDR3, the DNA is TGCGCCAGCAGCATAACCGCGGGCCTTCGCGGGAGGGCCAACGTCCTGACTTTC. It codes for CASSITAGLRGRANVLTF.

Of note for this clonotype: This beta chain is an unintended read in a library built for alpha chains; its size means little. The genes are TRBV24-1 and TRBJ2-1, with D possibly TRBD1 on 7 matching bases. This CDR3 contains 17 residues. Trimming stripped 5 bases from V and 6 bases from J, with 22 bases between. Germline assignment: CDR1 KGHDR and CDR2 SFDVKD. The CDR3 DNA sequence: TGTGCCACCAGTGCTCAACCGACAGGGAGGTTAGGCAATGAGCAGTTCTTC. Protein: CATSAQPTGRLGNEQFF.

This clonotype occurred a few times. This beta chain is a stray sequence in a library constructed for alpha chains; its clone size is not meaningful. The chain couples TRBV12-3 or TRBV12-4 to TRBJ2-1; a weak D match, TRBD2 (7 bases). CDR3 length: 16 amino acids. Between the trimmed V and J ends, which lost 5 bases and 1 base, there was a span of 15 bases. This CDR3 reads CASSGGGGLSYNEQFF. Written as DNA, the CDR3 is TGTGCCAGCAGTGGGGGCGGGGGACTATCCTACAATGAGCAGTTCTTC.

A note on this clonotype: This beta chain is off target for a library built for alpha chains, so its abundance means little. This chain uses TRBV18 with TRBJ2-1; 12 nucleotides match TRBD2. The CDR3 is 15 residues long. Trimming at V came to 2 bases and at J to 7 bases, leaving 3 bases not matched to a gene. In germline, CDR1 is KGHSH, CDR2 LQKENI. Here the CDR3 DNA reads TGTGCCAGCTCACCAACTAGCGGGGGGAGGAATGAGCAGTTCTTC. It yields the protein CASSPTSGGRNEQFF.

In the case of this clonotype: As an off-target read in a library built for alpha chains, this beta chain has a frequency of little significance. This sequence joins TRBV6-2 or TRBV6-3 and TRBJ2-3; 7 bases align to TRBD1. J was trimmed by 1 base and V by 6 bases; bases with no gene match: 13. The CDR3 sequence is 17 residues long. Germline CDR1 is MNHEY and CDR2 is SVGEGT. CDR3 region: CASRLTPGQTRTDTQYF. CDR3 bases: TGTGCCAGCAGGCTAACCCCGGGACAGACTCGCACAGATACGCAGTATTTT.

In regard to this clonotype: Being off target in a library aimed at alpha chains, this beta chain has a size of little meaning. The chain couples TRBV9 to TRBJ2-5; no firm D call. The CDR3 runs to 15 residues. V gave up 3 bases and J gave up 1 base, with 13 bases separating them. CDR1 SGDLS and CDR2 YYNGEE come from the germline V gene. CDR3 sequence: CASSDDRASQETQYF. CDR3 bases: TGTGCCAGCAGCGACGACCGGGCATCCCAAGAGACCCAGTACTTC.

This clonotype has more than one count but fewer than ten. Because this beta chain is a stray read in a library intended to capture alpha chains, its abundance should not be given much weight. This chain joins TRBV5-8 and TRBJ1-2; 9 positions match TRBD1. Germline CDR1 and CDR2: SGHTS and YDEGEE. The length of the CDR3 is 13 residues. The ends lost 0 bases at V and 12 bases at J; junction bases unmatched: 6. The CDR3 reads CASSLADGQGHTF. The CDR3 coding sequence is TGTGCCAGCAGCTTGGCGGACGGACAGGGGCACACCTTC.

On this clonotype itself: Sequence at one end of the junction differs from germline and may be a read error. A library made for alpha chains picked up this beta chain off target, so its size means little. The V call is TRBV5-1, the J call TRBJ2-2, with D perhaps matching TRBD1 (5 bases). Germline V gene sequence: CDR1 SGHRS, CDR2 YFSETQ. This CDR3 is built from 15 residues. CDR3 DNA: TGTGCCAGCAGCCGAGACAGTCCGAACACCGGGGAGCTGTTTTTT. Amino acids: CASSRDSPNTGELFF. The full variable domain, with the rest looked up from reference TRBV5-1 and TRBJ2-2, is KAGVTQTPRYLIKTRGQQVTLSCSPISGHRSVSWYQQTPGQGLQFLFEYFSETQRNKGNFPGRFSGRQFSNSRSEMNVSTLELGDSALYLCASSRDSPNTGELFFGEGSRLTVL.

With respect to this clonotype: This beta chain appears as a stray read in a library generated for alpha chains; its size is not informative. V and J are TRBV7-2 and TRBJ2-7; 8 bases line up with TRBD1. CDR1 is SGHTA and CDR2 is FQGNSA in the germline V gene. The CDR3 covers 14 residues. J lost 4 bases, V lost 0 bases, and 2 bases had no gene match. In DNA form, the CDR3 reads TGTGCCAGCAGCTTAGCGTGGACAGGGTACGAGCAGTACTTC. Protein sequence: CASSLAWTGYEQYF.

In the case of this clonotype: Found in a library prepared for alpha chains, this beta chain is an off-target read, and its abundance has little meaning. The chain has TRBV28 and TRBJ2-7, with 7 bases aligning to TRBD1. The junction had 5 bases not matched to a gene; V was cut back by 4 bases and J by 5 bases. The germline V gene encodes CDR1 MDHEN and CDR2 SYDVKM. The CDR3 runs 13 residues. The CDR3 sequence: CASSSTGSDEQYF. CDR3 in DNA: TGTGCCAGCAGTTCGACAGGGAGTGACGAGCAGTACTTC. The complete variable domain, with remaining parts taken from reference TRBV28 and TRBJ2-7, reads DVKVTQSSRYLVKRTGEKVFLECVQDMDHENMFWYRQDPGLGLRLIYFSYDVKMKEKGDIPEGYSVSREKKERFSLILESASTNQTSMYLCASSSTGSDEQYFGPGTRLTVT.

This clonotype was detected a few times. Found in a library prepared for alpha chains, this beta chain is an off-target read, and its abundance has little meaning. The chain combines TRBV5-1 with TRBJ2-5, with D perhaps TRBD2 (5 bases). With 1 base removed from V and 4 bases from J, the gap between germline ends came to 11 bases. The CDR3 spans 14 residues. Germline V gives CDR1 SGHRS, CDR2 YFSETQ. The CDR3 region is CASSLTVGGETQYF. In DNA form, the CDR3 reads TGCGCCAGCAGCTTGACGGTCGGAGGAGAGACCCAGTACTTC. Combining the CDR3 with reference TRBV5-1 and TRBJ2-5 gives the whole variable domain KAGVTQTPRYLIKTRGQQVTLSCSPISGHRSVSWYQQTPGQGLQFLFEYFSETQRNKGNFPGRFSGRQFSNSRSEMNVSTLELGDSALYLCASSLTVGGETQYFGPGTRLLVL.